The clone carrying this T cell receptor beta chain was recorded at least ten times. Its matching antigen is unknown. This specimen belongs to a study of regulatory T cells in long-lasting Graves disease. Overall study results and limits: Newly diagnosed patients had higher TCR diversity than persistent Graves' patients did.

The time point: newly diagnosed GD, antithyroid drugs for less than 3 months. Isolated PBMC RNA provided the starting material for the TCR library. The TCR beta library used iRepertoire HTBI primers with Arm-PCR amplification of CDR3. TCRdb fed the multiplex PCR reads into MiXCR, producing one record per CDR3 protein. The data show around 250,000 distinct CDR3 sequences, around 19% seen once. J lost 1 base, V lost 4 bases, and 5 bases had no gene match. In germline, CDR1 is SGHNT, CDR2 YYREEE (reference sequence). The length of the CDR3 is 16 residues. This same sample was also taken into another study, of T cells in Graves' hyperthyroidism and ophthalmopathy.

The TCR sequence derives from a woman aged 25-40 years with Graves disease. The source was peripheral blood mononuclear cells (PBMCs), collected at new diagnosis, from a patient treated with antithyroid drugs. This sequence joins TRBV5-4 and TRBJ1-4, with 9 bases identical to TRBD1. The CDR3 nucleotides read TGTGCCAGCAGCCCGGGACAGGGAGGAACTAATGAAAAACTGTTTTTT. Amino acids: CASSPGQGGTNEKLFF.